Listed below are T cell receptor beta chains from one sample, sequenced in a study of early T cells in non-severe SARS-CoV-2 infection. TCRdb re-called the 5' RACE reads through MiXCR, storing one row per CDR3 protein. The sample shows tens of thousands of distinct CDR3 sequences, 11% to 15% of them seen only once. Sequences were obtained from whole blood. These receptors originate from an adult who was a healthcare worker with PCR-confirmed SARS-CoV-2 infection or an uninfected control (not recorded which). Each CDR3 is given with its conserved first and last residue. D genes are given only for firm matches. Size is stated for part of the rows, as once, few or many counts, or as a class when the clone is expanded.

TRBJ2-1 | TRBV19 | few | - | CASSIGPAAAYNEQFF | TGTGCCAGTAGTATCGGTCCAGCAGCCGCTTACAATGAGCAGTTCTTC
TRBJ2-3 | TRBV27 | - | - | CASNPAPGPGVGTDTQYF | TGTGCCAGCAATCCCGCCCCCGGGCCGGGGGTCGGGACAGATACGCAGTATTTT
TRBJ1-5 | TRBV29-1 | few | - | CSVQIGNQPQHF | TGCAGCGTTCAAATCGGGAATCAGCCCCAGCATTTT
TRBJ2-4 | TRBV4-1 | many | - | CASSQKTGPKNIQYF | TGCGCCAGCAGCCAAAAAACCGGCCCAAAAAACATTCAGTACTTC
TRBJ2-5 | TRBV7-8 | many | - | CASSAYGGVRETQYF | TGTGCCAGCAGCGCCTACGGCGGGGTGCGCGAGACCCAGTACTTC
TRBJ2-4 | TRBV2 | - | - | CASSERLSGAKNIQYF | TGTGCCAGCAGTGAGAGGTTGAGCGGAGCCAAAAACATTCAGTACTTC
TRBJ2-1 | TRBV7-2 | few | TRBD2 | CASSRRSGSSYNEQFF | TGTGCCAGCAGCCGCCGGAGCGGGAGCTCCTACAATGAGCAGTTCTTC
TRBJ2-2 | TRBV20-1 | few | TRBD2 | CSARDVAGGTTNTGELFF | TGCAGTGCTAGAGACGTAGCGGGAGGTACTACGAACACCGGGGAGCTGTTTTTT
TRBJ2-7 | TRBV7-6 | few | - | CASTGLSSYEQYF | TGTGCCAGCACCGGACTGAGCTCCTACGAGCAGTACTTC
TRBJ2-1 | TRBV12-5 | - | - | CASDDPVYGNEQFF | TGTGCTAGTGACGACCCAGTGTATGGAAATGAGCAGTTCTTC
TRBJ2-7 | TRBV24-1 | - | - | CATTVTGFPGNEQYF | TGTGCCACCACCGTAACCGGGTTCCCAGGGAACGAGCAGTACTTC
TRBJ2-2 | TRBV27 | few | - | CASSSRTLTGELFF | TGTGCCAGCAGTTCCAGGACGCTCACCGGGGAGCTGTTTTTT
TRBJ2-1 | TRBV20-1 | few | TRBD2 | CSAVRLAGHNNEQFF | TGCAGTGCCGTCCGACTAGCGGGACATAACAATGAGCAGTTCTTC
TRBJ2-7 | TRBV7-9 | many | - | CASSPSPTYSYEQYF | TGTGCCAGCAGCCCAAGCCCCACTTACTCCTACGAGCAGTACTTC
TRBJ1-6 | TRBV6-5 | many | - | CASSFPATGSPLHF | TGTGCCAGCAGTTTCCCGGCCACGGGCTCACCCCTCCACTTT
TRBJ1-2 | TRBV3-1 | - | - | CASSQGGNAYGYTF | TGTGCCAGCAGCCAAGGCGGGAACGCCTATGGCTACACCTTC
TRBJ2-7 | TRBV4-1 | - | - | CASSQVPNSYEQYF | TGCGCCAGCAGCCAAGTTCCCAATTCCTACGAGCAGTACTTC
TRBJ2-7 | TRBV5-1 | many | - | CASRLGPAYEQYF | TGCGCCAGCAGGCTCGGACCTGCCTACGAGCAGTACTTC
TRBJ2-1 | TRBV6-2/TRBV6-3 | few | - | CASTGWDSPYNEQFF | TGTGCCAGCACAGGTTGGGACTCGCCCTACAATGAGCAGTTCTTC
TRBJ2-2 | TRBV19 | - | - | CASEGPGELFF | TGTGCCAGTGAGGGGCCCGGGGAGCTGTTTTTT
TRBJ1-5 | TRBV19 | few | TRBD1 | CASRKQGTEPQHF | TGTGCCAGTAGGAAACAGGGGACGGAGCCCCAGCATTTT
TRBJ1-1 | TRBV6-6 | - | - | CASSYEGSGAFF | TGTGCCAGCAGTTACGAGGGGAGCGGGGCTTTCTTT
TRBJ1-1 | TRBV20-1 | many | - | CSARDRKRSMNTEAFF | TGCAGTGCTAGAGACAGAAAACGCTCGATGAACACTGAAGCTTTCTTT
TRBJ2-3 | TRBV11-3 | - | TRBD2 | CASSKRAGAGPDTQYF | TGTGCCAGCAGCAAGCGAGCGGGAGCGGGACCAGATACGCAGTATTTT
TRBJ2-7 | TRBV5-5 | few | - | CASSLAGSSSYEQYF | TGTGCCAGCAGCTTGGCAGGCAGCAGCTCCTACGAGCAGTACTTC
TRBJ2-2 | TRBV12-3/TRBV12-4 | few | - | CASTFGTGELFF | TGTGCCAGCACCTTTGGGACCGGGGAGCTGTTTTTT
TRBJ2-3 | TRBV7-6 | many | - | CASSQPGNKNTQYF | TGTGCCAGCAGCCAGCCAGGGAACAAGAATACGCAGTATTTT
TRBJ1-5 | TRBV12-3/TRBV12-4 | - | - | CASSFLGATAGNQPQHF | TGTGCCAGCAGTTTCCTGGGGGCTACGGCGGGCAATCAGCCCCAGCATTTT
TRBJ2-7 | TRBV20-1 | - | - | CSAPGYAYEQYF | TGCAGTGCTCCCGGGTACGCCTACGAGCAGTACTTC
TRBJ2-1 | TRBV7-6 | few | - | CASSLRLLSSYNEQFF | TGTGCCAGCAGCCTCAGACTGCTGAGCTCCTACAATGAGCAGTTCTTC
TRBJ1-4 | TRBV6-5 | - | - | CASSYGTGEKLFF | TGTGCCAGCAGTTATGGTACAGGGGAAAAACTGTTTTTT
TRBJ1-4 | TRBV7-8 | many | - | CASSLNRATNEKLFF | TGTGCCAGCAGTTTGAACAGGGCAACTAATGAAAAACTGTTTTTT
TRBJ1-1 | TRBV12-3/TRBV12-4 | few | - | CASSFGWPRTMNTEAFF | TGTGCCAGCAGTTTCGGGTGGCCGAGAACGATGAACACTGAAGCTTTCTTT
TRBJ2-2 | TRBV30 | - | - | CAWSVRTDGELFF | TGTGCCTGGAGTGTAAGGACCGACGGGGAGCTGTTTTTT
TRBJ1-1 | TRBV4-1 | - | TRBD1 | CASSPQQGAPTEAFF | TGCGCCAGCAGCCCACAACAGGGGGCGCCCACTGAAGCTTTCTTT
TRBJ2-3 | TRBV7-3 | few | - | CASSSPEYTAQYF | TGTGCCAGCAGCTCGCCGGAATATACGGCGCAGTATTTT
TRBJ1-6 | TRBV4-1 | few | TRBD1 | CASSQPTGPYNSPLHF | TGCGCCAGCAGCCAACCGACAGGGCCCTATAATTCACCCCTCCACTTT
TRBJ2-2 | TRBV7-8 | many | - | CASSLRGTANTGELFF | TGTGCCAGCAGCTTAAGAGGGACGGCGAACACCGGGGAGCTGTTTTTT
TRBJ2-3 | TRBV7-9 | - | TRBD2 | CASSPLWASGGTDTQYF | TGTGCCAGCAGCCCCTTGTGGGCTAGCGGGGGGACAGATACGCAGTATTTT
TRBJ2-3 | TRBV11-1 | few | TRBD2 | CASSFNAGGETSTDTQYF | TGTGCCAGCAGCTTCAATGCGGGGGGCGAGACTAGCACAGATACGCAGTATTTT
TRBJ2-5 | TRBV14 | - | TRBD2 | CASSFLRGGQETQYF | TGTGCCAGCAGCTTTCTGCGGGGAGGGCAAGAGACCCAGTACTTC
TRBJ2-1 | TRBV20-1 | - | - | CSARPGDRSYNEQFF | TGCAGTGCTAGGCCAGGGGACCGTTCCTACAATGAGCAGTTCTTC
TRBJ2-6 | TRBV7-7 | few | - | CASSSSAPTPSGANVLTF | TGTGCTAGCAGCTCTTCCGCTCCAACCCCCTCTGGGGCCAACGTCCTGACTTTC
TRBJ2-6 | TRBV28 | many | - | CASSLWGTGANVLTF | TGTGCCAGCAGTTTGTGGGGAACTGGGGCCAACGTCCTGACTTTC
TRBJ2-7 | TRBV3-2 | - | - | CASSLGLAGENSYEQYF | TGTGCCAGCAGCCTGGGGCTAGCGGGAGAAAACTCCTACGAGCAGTACTTC
TRBJ1-4 | TRBV19 | many | - | CASTSGPNEKLFF | TGTGCCAGTACTTCCGGGCCGAATGAAAAACTGTTTTTT
TRBJ1-2 | TRBV11-2 | - | - | CASRAGSRGYTF | TGTGCCAGCAGAGCAGGGAGTCGTGGCTACACCTTC